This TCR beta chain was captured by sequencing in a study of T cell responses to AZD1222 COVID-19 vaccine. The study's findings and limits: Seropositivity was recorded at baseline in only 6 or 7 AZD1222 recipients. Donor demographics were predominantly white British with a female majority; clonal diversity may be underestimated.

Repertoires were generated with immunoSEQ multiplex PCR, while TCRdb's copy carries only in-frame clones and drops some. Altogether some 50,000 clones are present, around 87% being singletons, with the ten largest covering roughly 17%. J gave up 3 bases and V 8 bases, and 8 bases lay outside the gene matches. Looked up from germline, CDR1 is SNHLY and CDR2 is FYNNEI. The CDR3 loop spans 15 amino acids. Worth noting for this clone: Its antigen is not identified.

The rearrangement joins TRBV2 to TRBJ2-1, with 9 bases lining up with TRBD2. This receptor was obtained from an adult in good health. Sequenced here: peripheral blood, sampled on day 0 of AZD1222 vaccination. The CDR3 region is CASVQIAGVYNEQFF. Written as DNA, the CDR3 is TGTGCCAGCGTTCAAATAGCGGGAGTCTACAATGAGCAGTTCTTC. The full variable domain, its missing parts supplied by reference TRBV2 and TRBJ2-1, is EPEVTQTPSHQVTQMGQEVILRCVPISNHLYFYWYRQILGQKVEFLVSFYNNEISEKSEIFDDQFSVERPDGSNFTLKIRSTKLEDSAMYFCASVQIAGVYNEQFFGPGTRLTVL.